This TCR beta chain was profiled in a study of blood T cell repertoires in COVID-19. Looking at the study overall: Acute and convalescent COVID-19 specimens originated in the United States, Italy and Spain. Nucleic acid was either cDNA or gDNA, and it came from T cells, B-cell-depleted T cells, or PBMCs.

The V end lost 4 bases, the J end lost 0 bases, and 16 bases lay between the germline ends. CDR3 length equals 16 residues. CDR1 is SGHAT, CDR2 FQNNGV, per germline. In the original analysis: Counts of nucleated cells, estimated from reference gene primer amplification, were obtained. TCRdb keeps only in-frame clones here, not all; method: immunoSEQ multiplex PCR. The DNA was the basis for D and trimming; V, J and clone size are from that table. This sample has more than 80,000 clones, with about 77% found just once. The sequence came from a human donor in a cohort sampled during active COVID-19. The specimen sequenced was peripheral blood. The chain is built from TRBV11-2 and TRBJ2-7; D is perhaps TRBD1 (5 bases). This chain's CDR3 is CASSSSLTVSSYEQYF. As DNA, the CDR3 is TGTGCCAGCAGCTCCTCCCTGACAGTCAGCTCCTACGAGCAGTACTTC.